A selection of T cell receptor beta chains follows, all from one sample in a study of blood T cell repertoires in COVID-19. Libraries were prepared by immunoSEQ multiplex PCR; TCRdb keeps only in-frame clonotypes and omits some of them. Seen here are fewer than 350,000 clones, around 90% observed once, and the top ten hold roughly 1.5%. Sequenced: PBMCs or T cells enriched from blood (not recorded which). The receptor set was obtained from a woman aged 18-29 years with acute COVID-19. The CDR3 runs from the conserved cysteine through the conserved F or W. The D gene is left open where the match is weak. Rows may omit the clone size; those that give it use once, few, many or a size class.

TRBJ1-1 | TRBV10-3 | - | TRBD1 | CAISFTGGTEAFF | TGTGCCATCAGTTTTACAGGGGGCACTGAAGCTTTCTTT
TRBJ2-3 | TRBV4-1 | - | TRBD2 | CASSRRLAGVRGTDTQYF | TGCGCCAGCAGCCGAAGACTAGCGGGAGTCCGGGGCACAGATACGCAGTATTTT
TRBJ1-6 | TRBV4-1 | once | - | CASSPGTIKPPLHF | TGCGCCAGCAGCCCGGGGACAATTAAACCGCCCCTCCACTTT
TRBJ1-3 | TRBV7-2 | - | - | CASSYKGASGNTIYF | TGTGCCAGCAGTTACAAGGGAGCCTCTGGAAACACCATATATTTT
TRBJ2-3 | TRBV7-9 | once | - | CASSAARGAGGTDTQYF | TGTGCCAGCAGCGCCGCCCGGGGGGCGGGTGGAACAGATACGCAGTATTTT
TRBJ2-1 | TRBV4-2 | - | - | CASSQDRFRGGAYNEQFF | TGTGCCAGCAGCCAAGACAGGTTTAGAGGGGGTGCTTACAATGAGCAGTTCTTC
TRBJ1-4 | TRBV18 | - | TRBD1 | CASSRDRAHEKLFF | TGTGCCAGCTCACGGGACAGGGCGCATGAAAAACTGTTTTTT
TRBJ2-7 | TRBV6-5 | few | TRBD1 | CASSYGTGSDEQYF | TGTGCCAGCAGTTACGGGACAGGTAGCGACGAGCAGTACTTC
TRBJ1-6 | TRBV3-1/TRBV3-2 | - | - | CASSPYHGLSPQIHF | TGTGCCAGCAGCCCGTACCACGGTTTATCCCCTCAAATCCACTTT
TRBJ2-3 | TRBV30 | - | - | CAWSEGGSSTDTQYF | TGTGCCTGGAGTGAGGGGGGGTCTAGCACAGATACGCAGTATTTT
TRBJ2-1 | TRBV11-3 | - | TRBD2 | CASSPGLAGGSEQFF | TGTGCCAGCAGCCCTGGACTAGCGGGAGGCAGTGAGCAGTTCTTC
TRBJ1-5 | TRBV4-1 | - | - | CASSQVGLYNQPQHF | TGCGCCAGCAGCCAAGTGGGACTGTACAATCAGCCCCAGCATTTT
TRBJ1-3 | TRBV12-3/TRBV12-4 | - | - | CASRSDTIYF | TGTGCCAGCAGATCTGACACCATATATTTT
TRBJ2-1 | TRBV28 | - | TRBD1 | CASIPPPGQGNNEQFF | TGTGCCAGCATTCCCCCCCCGGGACAGGGAAACAATGAGCAGTTCTTC
TRBJ1-2 | TRBV10-3 | - | TRBD1 | CATTGQGGGYTF | TGTGCCACCACGGGACAGGGGGGAGGCTACACCTTC
TRBJ2-3 | TRBV19 | - | - | CASSPGTSTDTQYF | TGTGCCAGTAGCCCAGGGACTAGCACAGATACGCAGTATTTT
TRBJ2-1 | TRBV30 | few | - | CAWSVISGYNEQFF | TGTGCCTGGAGTGTAATATCCGGGTACAATGAGCAGTTCTTC
TRBJ1-2 | TRBV29-1 | - | TRBD1 | CSVEDSTGAYGYTF | TGCAGCGTTGAAGATTCGACAGGGGCTTATGGCTACACCTTC
TRBJ2-7 | TRBV6-2/TRBV6-3 | - | TRBD2 | CASSYSPFSGGEPYEQYF | TGTGCCAGCAGTTACTCCCCGTTTTCGGGAGGGGAGCCCTACGAGCAGTACTTC
TRBJ2-3 | TRBV5-1 | - | TRBD2 | CASTLTPGLAGSDTQYF | TGCGCCAGCACACTAACGCCGGGACTAGCGGGTTCAGATACGCAGTATTTT
TRBJ2-7 | TRBV11-2 | - | TRBD1 | CASSLVVGGLEQYF | TGTGCCAGCAGCTTAGTAGTAGGGGGCCTCGAGCAGTACTTC
TRBJ2-3 | TRBV30 | - | - | CAWSVVERSTDTQYF | TGTGCCTGGAGTGTCGTTGAGCGGAGCACAGATACGCAGTATTTT
TRBJ2-7 | TRBV5-6 | - | - | CASIGGGEQYF | TGTGCCAGCATTGGGGGCGGGGAGCAGTACTTC
TRBJ1-5 | TRBV5-5 | - | TRBD1 | CASSDRDSTGPQHF | TGTGCCAGCAGCGACCGGGACAGCACTGGGCCCCAGCATTTT
TRBJ1-6 | TRBV19 | - | TRBD1 | CASSQDRGRSPLHF | TGTGCCAGTAGTCAGGACAGGGGGCGTTCACCCCTCCACTTT
TRBJ1-3 | TRBV28 | - | - | CASSGGLGRNTIYF | TGTGCCAGCAGTGGGGGCCTGGGAAGAAACACCATATATTTT
TRBJ2-7 | TRBV6-5 | - | TRBD2 | CASSYSRLRGGYEQYF | TGTGCCAGCAGTTACTCGAGATTGCGCGGGGGATACGAGCAGTACTTC
TRBJ2-3 | TRBV4-2 | - | - | CASSQDPNSGGTQYF | TGTGCCAGCAGCCAAGACCCTAACTCGGGGGGCACGCAGTATTTT
TRBJ2-3 | TRBV11-2 | - | - | CASSLGQSASTDTQYF | TGTGCCAGCAGCTTAGGACAGAGTGCTAGCACAGATACGCAGTATTTT
TRBJ2-1 | TRBV3-1/TRBV3-2 | - | - | CASSQPSQSSYNEQFF | TGTGCCAGCAGCCAGCCCTCACAGAGCTCCTACAATGAGCAGTTCTTC
TRBJ2-5 | TRBV10-3 | - | - | CAISDSSGAETQYF | TGTGCCATCAGTGATTCGTCAGGGGCAGAGACCCAGTACTTC
TRBJ2-1 | TRBV18 | - | TRBD1 | CASSPYRGDRVNNEQFF | TGTGCCAGCTCACCCTATCGGGGGGACAGGGTGAACAATGAGCAGTTCTTC
TRBJ2-3 | TRBV15 | - | - | CATSRDATATDTQYF | TGTGCCACCAGCAGAGATGCGACAGCTACAGATACGCAGTATTTT
TRBJ1-1 | TRBV4-2 | - | TRBD1 | CASSRTGNTEAFF | TGTGCCAGCAGCCGGACAGGGAACACTGAAGCTTTCTTT
TRBJ1-5 | TRBV6-1 | - | - | CASSENGAGQKPQHF | TGTGCCAGCAGTGAAAATGGGGCAGGGCAGAAGCCCCAGCATTTT
TRBJ1-2 | TRBV10-2 | - | - | CASTGEAGNYGYTF | TGCGCCAGTACGGGGGAGGCAGGGAACTATGGCTACACCTTC
TRBJ2-1 | TRBV5-1 | - | - | CASIEDVGVSNNEQFF | TGCGCCAGCATTGAGGACGTGGGAGTATCTAACAATGAGCAGTTCTTC
TRBJ1-4 | TRBV10-3 | - | TRBD1 | CAISGTGSNEKLFF | TGTGCCATCAGTGGGACAGGGTCTAATGAAAAACTGTTTTTT
TRBJ1-3 | TRBV3-1/TRBV3-2 | - | - | CASSPRVGNTIYF | TGTGCCAGCAGCCCCAGGGTTGGAAACACCATATATTTT
TRBJ1-2 | TRBV19 | once | - | CASSISSGYTF | TGTGCCAGTAGTATATCCTCTGGCTACACCTTC
TRBJ1-2 | TRBV23-1 | - | TRBD1 | CASSQFRGRYGYTF | TGCGCCAGCAGTCAATTCAGGGGGAGATATGGCTACACCTTC
TRBJ1-2 | TRBV6-9 | - | - | CASSYGEFSNGYTF | TGTGCCAGCAGTTATGGGGAGTTTTCGAATGGCTACACCTTC
TRBJ1-2 | TRBV5-5 | - | TRBD1 | CASSLLTGGNYGYTF | TGTGCCAGCAGCTTGCTCACAGGGGGGAACTATGGCTACACCTTC
TRBJ2-7 | TRBV29-1 | - | TRBD1 | CSAAGQGVEQYF | TGCAGCGCTGCGGGACAGGGGGTCGAGCAGTACTTC
TRBJ1-6 | TRBV25-1 | - | TRBD1 | CASASGTGPYGSGGSLHF | TGTGCCAGCGCTTCCGGGACAGGCCCTTATGGCTCCGGGGGATCCCTCCACTTT
TRBJ1-4 | TRBV3-1/TRBV3-2 | - | - | CASSQYIGGTNEKLFF | TGTGCCAGCAGCCAATATATCGGGGGAACTAATGAAAAACTGTTTTTT
TRBJ2-3 | TRBV5-5 | - | TRBD2 | CASSFRLAGAYGTDTQYF | TGTGCCAGCAGCTTTCGACTAGCGGGAGCGTATGGCACAGATACGCAGTATTTT
TRBJ1-2 | TRBV7-2 | - | - | CASSPNRVSNYGYTF | TGTGCCAGCAGCCCTAACAGGGTTAGTAACTATGGCTACACCTTC